The 8 T cell receptor beta chains listed next were all sequenced from one sample in a study of blood T cell repertoires in COVID-19. Using immunoSEQ multiplex PCR, the repertoire was profiled, and TCRdb retains in-frame clones only, with some absent. The sample contains 300,000 or so clones, 70% to 90% of which appear only once. Sequencing used PBMCs or T cells enriched from blood (not recorded which). The receptors here all came from a woman younger than 30 who had recovered from COVID-19.

This chain connects TRBV29-1 to TRBJ2-5; D not resolved. The V gene's germline CDR1 is SQVTM and CDR2 ANQGSEA. The CDR3 spans 12 residues. Deletions cut 4 bases from V and 4 bases from J, with 10 bases between. CDR3 nucleotide sequence: TGCAGCGTTGCGTCCTTGGCAGAGACCCAGTACTTC. It translates to CSVASLAETQYF.

V is TRBV2 and J is TRBJ1-4; maybe TRBD1 (5 bases). CDR3 length: 17 amino acids. Trimming shortened V by 7 bases and J by 4 bases, and 22 bases separated the two germline ends. Germline CDR1 reads SNHLY; CDR2 reads FYNNEI. DNA of the CDR3: TGTGCCAGCACTACTCCGGGACCTCGGGGGATTAATGAAAAACTGTTTTTT. Translation gives CASTTPGPRGINEKLFF.

The V call is TRBV5-4, the J call TRBJ2-1, with 8 bases matching TRBD2. Trimming at V came to 2 bases and at J to 2 bases, leaving 6 bases not matched to a gene. Germline CDR1 is SGHNT and CDR2 is YYREEE (reference sequence). The CDR3 has 16 residues. This chain's CDR3 is CASSFGGGPPYNEQFF. The DNA of the CDR3 is TGTGCCAGCAGCTTCGGCGGGGGGCCGCCCTACAATGAGCAGTTCTTC.

The chain couples TRBV5-6 to TRBJ1-1; tentative D call: TRBD1 (6 bases). CDR3 length equals 14 residues. Per the germline V gene, CDR1 is SGHDT and CDR2 is YYEEEE. V was clipped by 1 base and J by 3 bases, with 10 bases between them. CDR3 coding DNA: TGTGCCAGCAGCTTGTACGGGGGGCACACTGAAGCTTTCTTT. Translating it yields CASSLYGGHTEAFF.

In its sample, this clone was seen a few times. CDR3 amino acids: CASSQETRGNSPLHF. CDR3 sequence (DNA): TGCGCCAGCAGCCAAGAGACCCGGGGAAATTCACCCCTCCACTTT. This chain links TRBV4-1 with TRBJ1-6, with no clear D. Per germline, CDR1 MGHRA and CDR2 YSYEKL. V lost 0 bases, J lost 7 bases, and 10 bases lay in between. CDR3 length: 15 amino acids.

This chain connects TRBV18 to TRBJ1-1, with TRBD1 identical over 7 bases. The length of the CDR3 is 17 residues. V gave up 0 bases and J gave up 0 bases; unmatched junction bases: 7. The germline gives CDR1 KGHSH, CDR2 LQKENI. The CDR3 DNA is TGTGCCAGCTCACCACCTGGATCAGGGGGAGTGAACACTGAAGCTTTCTTT. It codes for CASSPPGSGGVNTEAFF.

The count of this clone is one. V usage is TRBV5-4 and J usage is TRBJ2-1; TRBD2 matches at 14 bases. CDR3 length: 17 amino acids. Germline loops: CDR1 SGHNT, CDR2 YYREEE (reference sequence). After removal of 0 bases from V and 4 bases from J, the junction contained 3 bases not matched to a gene. Here the CDR3 reads CASSLGLAGGEYNEQFF. In DNA, the CDR3 is TGTGCCAGCAGCTTGGGACTAGCGGGGGGGGAGTACAATGAGCAGTTCTTC.

This chain links TRBV9 with TRBJ2-7, with D uncertain. The V and J ends lost 3 bases and 1 base respectively, with 5 bases between them. The CDR3 consists of 12 residues. CDR1 and CDR2 (germline): SGDLS, YYNGEE. CDR3 coding DNA: TGTGCCAGCAGCGCCTATTCCTACGAGCAGTACTTC. Translation gives CASSAYSYEQYF.